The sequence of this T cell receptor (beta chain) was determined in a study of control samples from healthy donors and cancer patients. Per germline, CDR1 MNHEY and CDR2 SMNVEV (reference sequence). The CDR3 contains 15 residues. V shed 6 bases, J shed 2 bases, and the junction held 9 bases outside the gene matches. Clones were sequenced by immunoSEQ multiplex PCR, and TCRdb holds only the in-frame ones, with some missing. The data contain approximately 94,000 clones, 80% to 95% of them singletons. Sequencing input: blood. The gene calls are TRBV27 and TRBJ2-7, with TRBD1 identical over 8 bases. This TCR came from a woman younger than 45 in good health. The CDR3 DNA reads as TGTGCCAGCAGCCTGGCGGGACAGGTGACCTACGAGCAGTACTTC. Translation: CASSLAGQVTYEQYF.